Listed below are T cell receptor beta chains from one sample, sequenced in a study of OX40 agonist ivuxolimab in advanced cancers. This table comes from immunoSEQ multiplex PCR, and its TCRdb copy is limited to in-frame clones, with some not included. The table has roughly 80,000 clones, roughly 91% seen once. Sequencing was performed on CD4+ or CD8+ T cells sorted from blood, taken in a trial of the OX40 agonist ivuxolimab. The source of these receptors is an adult with an advanced solid tumor such as melanoma, head and neck, liver or kidney cancer. Each CDR3 is given with its conserved first and last residue. The order of the fields is V gene, J gene, CDR3 protein.

TRBV19	TRBJ2-5	CASSRTSGTGPYGTQYF
TRBV13	TRBJ1-2	CASSFDRANYGYTF
TRBV5-1	TRBJ2-5	CASSLGVESRGEETQYF
TRBV6-6	TRBJ2-1	CAGSYSTWLSPFF
TRBV5-1	TRBJ1-6	CASSLSPSYNSPLHF
TRBV27	TRBJ1-1	CASSSRGRDTEAFF
TRBV28	TRBJ1-4	CASSLQGAGEKLFF
TRBV5-5	TRBJ2-7	CASSLAQPSYEQYF
TRBV2	TRBJ1-4	CASSPGNLEKLFF
TRBV7-2	TRBJ2-2	CASSLGLGAGELFF
TRBV6-1	TRBJ1-6	CASSARQRYNSPLHF
TRBV7-9	TRBJ2-3	CASSRQGMGGDTQYF
TRBV18	TRBJ1-1	CASSRGQGGNTEAFF
TRBV7-9	TRBJ1-3	CASSLRTGDGNTIYF
TRBV6-5	TRBJ2-1	CASGGAYNEQFF
TRBV30	TRBJ1-2	CAWSGGNYGYTF